The rows below give T cell receptor beta chains drawn from one sample of a study of blood T cell repertoires in COVID-19. The method was immunoSEQ multiplex PCR; TCRdb's version includes in-frame clones alone and lacks a portion of them. This sample has a few hundred thousand clones, with over 75% found just once. The sample taken for sequencing was peripheral blood. The receptor set was obtained from a human donor with COVID-19, enrolled during active disease. The donor label of this sample is uncertain. CDR3s leave out the opening cysteine and the closing phenylalanine or tryptophan. Each record gives: J gene, V gene, CDR3 protein.

>TRBJ2-3|TRBV28
ASSLPGTSTQRDTQY
>TRBJ2-7|TRBV27
ASSQGQGANEQY
>TRBJ2-7|TRBV15
ATSNLRGVGSEQY
>TRBJ2-7|TRBV27
ASSSLRLAGTYEQY
>TRBJ2-1|TRBV2
ASSETPGTSYEQF
>TRBJ2-7|TRBV3-1/TRBV3-2
ASSQGTSGKYEQY
>TRBJ2-2|TRBV14
ASSQGTRMNTGELF
>TRBJ1-4|TRBV9
ASSVGGQGATEKLF
>TRBJ2-7|TRBV5-6
ASSLDTGGVDEQY
>TRBJ2-5|TRBV29-1
SVGAGGPVETQY
>TRBJ2-7|TRBV28
ASRGTGRPGLATARTTYEQY
>TRBJ2-2|TRBV9
ASSVAKREANTGELF
>TRBJ2-7|TRBV28
ASSLWTSGNSEQY
>TRBJ1-1|TRBV25-1
ASRDRATTEAF
>TRBJ1-1|TRBV7-6
ASSRPGQEAF
>TRBJ2-5|TRBV5-1
ASSLVGQGAYWETQY
>TRBJ2-5|TRBV7-2
ASSLVLGVEETQY
>TRBJ2-1|TRBV24-1
ATSAPGGGNEQF
>TRBJ2-1|TRBV2
ASSDGPYNEQF
>TRBJ1-1|TRBV18
ASSPVRDSVTEAF
>TRBJ2-1|TRBV5-6
ASSQDREGQF
>TRBJ2-7|TRBV11-2
ASSLEGGLGEQY
>TRBJ2-5|TRBV7-3
ASSLGLAGTQETQY
>TRBJ1-2|TRBV28
AGGREKNGYT
>TRBJ1-5|TRBV19
ASSYRDNQPQH
>TRBJ1-5|TRBV7-2
ASSGTGGNNQPQH
>TRBJ2-1|TRBV7-7
ASSNRANEQF
>TRBJ2-7|TRBV11-2
ASSPPGLAGGLHEQY
>TRBJ2-5|TRBV24-1
ATSRVSRTGQETQY
>TRBJ1-1|TRBV27
ASSDRNTEAF
>TRBJ2-2|TRBV19
ASSTQGDTGELF
>TRBJ2-7|TRBV5-6
ASSLGGVVDEQY
>TRBJ2-1|TRBV20-1
SASPAGGYNEQF
>TRBJ1-6|TRBV2
ASSESMGRNNSPLH
>TRBJ2-2|TRBV18
ASSPLLPGQGAMELF
>TRBJ2-2|TRBV9
ASSAETSTGELF
>TRBJ2-5|TRBV9
ASSVTWAPQETQY
>TRBJ2-7|TRBV15
ATSRDGSTGREQY
>TRBJ1-5|TRBV28
ASSEGGNQPQH
>TRBJ1-2|TRBV4-3
ASSQEWGVTYGYT
>TRBJ1-2|TRBV28
ASSPAISGTNYGYT
>TRBJ1-3|TRBV28
ASTWAGLNGNTIY
>TRBJ1-4|TRBV7-9
ASSANRGRGEKLF
>TRBJ1-1|TRBV14
ASSQELAVNTEAF
>TRBJ1-2|TRBV30
AWSAGGNRASGYT
>TRBJ1-1|TRBV4-1
ASSQVPDTEAF
>TRBJ2-7|TRBV6-2/TRBV6-3
ASTPPSGGDEQY
>TRBJ2-3|TRBV6-5
ASRRLGTDTQY
>TRBJ2-7|TRBV6-5
ASSYSRLAGVYEQY
>TRBJ1-4|TRBV4-1
ASSQDLGRSEKLF
>TRBJ2-5|TRBV28
ASSLSLETQY
>TRBJ1-5|TRBV7-8
ASSLQTGGSNQPQH
>TRBJ1-1|TRBV19
ASSTQGARTEAF
>TRBJ1-1|TRBV23-1
ASSQSRNFTEAF
>TRBJ1-2|TRBV6-5
ASSRRDTPYGYT